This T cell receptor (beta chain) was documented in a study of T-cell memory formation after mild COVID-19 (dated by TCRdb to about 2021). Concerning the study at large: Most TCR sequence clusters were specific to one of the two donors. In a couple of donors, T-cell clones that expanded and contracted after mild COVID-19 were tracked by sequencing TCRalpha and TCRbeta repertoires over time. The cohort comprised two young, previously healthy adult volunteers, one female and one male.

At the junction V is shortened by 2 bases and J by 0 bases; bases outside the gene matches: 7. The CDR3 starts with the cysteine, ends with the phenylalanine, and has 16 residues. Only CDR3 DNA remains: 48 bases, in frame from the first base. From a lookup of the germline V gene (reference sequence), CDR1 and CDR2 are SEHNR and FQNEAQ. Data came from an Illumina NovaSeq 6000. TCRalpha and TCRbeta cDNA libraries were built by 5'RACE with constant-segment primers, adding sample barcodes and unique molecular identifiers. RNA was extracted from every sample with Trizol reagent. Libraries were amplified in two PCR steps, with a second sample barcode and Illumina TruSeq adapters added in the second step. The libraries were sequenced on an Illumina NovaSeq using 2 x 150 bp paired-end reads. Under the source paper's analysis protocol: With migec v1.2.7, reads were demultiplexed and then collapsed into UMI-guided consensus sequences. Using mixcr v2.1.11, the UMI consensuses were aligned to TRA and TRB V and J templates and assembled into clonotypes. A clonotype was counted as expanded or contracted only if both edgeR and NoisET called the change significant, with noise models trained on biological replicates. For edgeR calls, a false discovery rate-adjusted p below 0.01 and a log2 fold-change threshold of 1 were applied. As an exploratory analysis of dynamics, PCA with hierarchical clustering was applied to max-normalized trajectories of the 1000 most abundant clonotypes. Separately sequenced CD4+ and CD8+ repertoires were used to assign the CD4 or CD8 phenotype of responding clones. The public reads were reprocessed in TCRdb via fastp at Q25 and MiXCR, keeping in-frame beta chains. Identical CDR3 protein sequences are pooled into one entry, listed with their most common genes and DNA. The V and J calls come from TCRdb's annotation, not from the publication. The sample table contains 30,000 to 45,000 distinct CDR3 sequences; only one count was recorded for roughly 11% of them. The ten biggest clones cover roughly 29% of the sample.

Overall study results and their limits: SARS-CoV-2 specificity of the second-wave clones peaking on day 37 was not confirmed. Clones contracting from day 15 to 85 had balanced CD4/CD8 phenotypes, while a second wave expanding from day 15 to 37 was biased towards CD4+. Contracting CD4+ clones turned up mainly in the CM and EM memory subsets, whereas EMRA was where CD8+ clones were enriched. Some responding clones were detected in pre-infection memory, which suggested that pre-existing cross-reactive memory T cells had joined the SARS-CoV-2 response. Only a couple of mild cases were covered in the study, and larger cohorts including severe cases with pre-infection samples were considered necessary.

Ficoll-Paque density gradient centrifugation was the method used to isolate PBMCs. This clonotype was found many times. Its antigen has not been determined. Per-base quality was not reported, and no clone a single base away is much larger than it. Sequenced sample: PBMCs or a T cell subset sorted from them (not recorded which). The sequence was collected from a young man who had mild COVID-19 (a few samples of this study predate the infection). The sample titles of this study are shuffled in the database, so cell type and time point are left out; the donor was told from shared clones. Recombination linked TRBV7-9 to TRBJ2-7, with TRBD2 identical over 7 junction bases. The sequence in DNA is TGTGCCAGCAGCTTAAAGGGACTATACTCCTCCTACGAGCAGTACTTC. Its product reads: CASSLKGLYSSYEQYF.